A single sample gave rise to the 19 T cell receptor beta chains below, sequenced in a study of T-cell memory formation after mild COVID-19. Each CDR3 protein gets one entry after TCRdb re-called the 5' RACE reads with MiXCR. The sample lists fewer than 400,000 distinct CDR3 sequences, roughly 13% seen once, with roughly a fifth in the top ten. The sample taken for sequencing was PBMCs or a T cell subset sorted from them (not recorded which). The origin of the receptors is a young man who had mild COVID-19 (a few samples of this study predate the infection). Cell type and time point are not known.

This clonotype was detected only a few times. The rearrangement links TRBV7-9 to TRBJ2-5; D is unclear. Looked up from germline, CDR1 is SEHNR and CDR2 is FQNEAQ (reference sequence). This CDR3 is built from 14 residues. V gave up 1 base and J gave up 1 base, with 7 bases separating them. CDR3 sequence: CASSLVGIQETQYF. As DNA, the CDR3 is TGTGCCAGCAGCTTAGTAGGGATCCAAGAGACCCAGTACTTC.

This clonotype was counted only a few times. J is TRBJ2-3 and V is TRBV5-4; D possibly corresponds to TRBD2 (6 bases). CDR3 length: 16 residues. Germline V gene lookup returns CDR1 SGHNT and CDR2 YYREEE (reference sequence). The V end lost 4 bases, the J end lost 0 bases, and 15 bases lay between the germline ends. The CDR3 DNA sequence: TGTGCCAGCAGCCCGGAGGCGGGGATCAGCACAGATACGCAGTATTTT. Translating gives CASSPEAGISTDTQYF.

This chain links TRBV5-4 with TRBJ1-2; D is perhaps TRBD1 (5 bases). CDR1 and CDR2 (germline): SGHNT, YYREEE (reference sequence). There are 15 residues in the CDR3. Trimming took 0 bases from V and 2 from J, leaving 11 bases between them. The CDR3 sequence is CASSLGRGLNYGYTF. The CDR3 coding sequence is TGTGCCAGCAGCTTGGGTAGGGGATTGAACTATGGCTACACCTTC.

The chain employs TRBV4-1 and TRBJ2-2; D may correspond to TRBD1 or TRBD2 (5 bases each). This CDR3 has 14 residues. Trimming shortened V by 5 bases and J by 5 bases, and 12 bases separated the two germline ends. CDR1 and CDR2 from the germline V gene are MGHRA and YSYEKL. CDR3 region: CASSERDGTGELFF. Here the CDR3 DNA reads TGCGCCAGCAGCGAAAGGGACGGAACCGGGGAGCTGTTTTTT.

This clonotype was recorded many times. The chain couples TRBV4-2 to TRBJ1-2, with D unresolved. This CDR3 has 15 residues. Trimming shortened V by 0 bases and J by 8 bases, and 16 bases separated the two germline ends. The germline CDR1 and CDR2 sequences are LGHNA and YNFKEQ. The CDR3 here is CASSQDKGAGRGYTF. For the CDR3, the DNA is TGTGCCAGCAGCCAAGATAAAGGTGCGGGAAGGGGCTACACCTTC.

The rearrangement uses TRBV19 and TRBJ1-1, with a weak D call TRBD1 (5 bases). The CDR3 length is 14 residues. CDR1 is LNHDA, CDR2 SQIVND, per germline (reference sequence). Between the trimmed V and J ends, which lost 7 bases and 2 bases, there was a span of 14 bases. In nucleotides, the CDR3 is TGTGCCAGTATCTCATACGGGGGAAACACTGAAGCTTTCTTT. Protein product: CASISYGGNTEAFF.

V usage is TRBV7-3 and J usage is TRBJ2-1; 7 bases are shared with TRBD2. V dropped 1 base and J dropped 0; count of bases not matched to a gene: 3. Germline V CDR1 and CDR2: SGHTA, FQGTGA. The CDR3 is 16 amino acids. CDR3: CASSLMLAASYNEQFF. The CDR3 region has the DNA TGTGCCAGCAGCTTAATGCTAGCGGCCTCCTACAATGAGCAGTTCTTC.

This clonotype was detected a few times. The chain joins TRBV20-1 to TRBJ1-4; D may be TRBD1 (6 bases). Trimming removed 6 bases at V and 8 bases at J, with 13 bases between. The CDR3 has 12 amino acids. Germline assignment: CDR1 DFQATT and CDR2 SNEGSKA (reference sequence). CDR3 coding DNA: TGCAGTGCCACAGGGAGGGGAGAAAAACTGTTTTTT. It is translated as CSATGRGEKLFF.

This clonotype came up a few times. This rearrangement joins TRBV7-3 to TRBJ2-3, with 7 bases that match TRBD2. The CDR3 extends over 15 amino acids. The junction had 4 bases not matched to a gene; V was cut back by 1 base and J by 3 bases. Germline values: CDR1 SGHTA, CDR2 FQGTGA. CDR3: CASSLMLGGTDTQYF. The CDR3 bases are TGTGCCAGCAGCTTAATGCTGGGAGGGACAGATACGCAGTATTTT.

The chain has TRBV20-1 and TRBJ2-2; D is ambiguous. With 5 bases removed from V and 1 base from J, the gap between germline ends came to 5 bases. Germline V lookup: CDR1 DFQATT, CDR2 SNEGSKA (reference sequence). The CDR3 is 12 residues long. CDR3 residues: CSAHRNTGELFF. DNA of the CDR3: TGCAGTGCTCACAGGAACACCGGGGAGCTGTTTTTT.

The sample holds one count of this clonotype. V gene TRBV15 combines with J gene TRBJ2-5; D is perhaps TRBD2 (6 bases). This CDR3 is built from 14 residues. With 5 bases removed from V and 0 bases from J, the gap between germline ends came to 10 bases. Germline-derived CDR1 and CDR2 are LNHNV and YYDKDF (reference sequence). CDR3 coding DNA: TGTGCCACCAGCGTGGGGGGAGACCAAGAGACCCAGTACTTC. This gives the protein CATSVGGDQETQYF. Combining the CDR3 with reference TRBV15 and TRBJ2-5 gives the whole variable domain DAMVIQNPRYQVTQFGKPVTLSCSQTLNHNVMYWYQQKSSQAPKLLFHYYDKDFNNEADTPDNFQSRRPNTSFCFLDIRSPGLGDTAMYLCATSVGGDQETQYFGPGTRLLVL.

This clonotype has only one observation. The CDR3 sequence is CSVDTDNTEAFF. For the CDR3, the DNA is TGCAGCGTTGACACGGACAACACTGAAGCTTTCTTT. The rearrangement joins TRBV29-1 to TRBJ1-1; no clear D gene. V lost 3 bases and J 2 bases, leaving 7 bases between the germline ends. This CDR3 comprises 12 residues. Germline assignment: CDR1 SQVTM and CDR2 ANQGSEA.

This clonotype was found many times. The chain links TRBV7-8 to TRBJ2-1; the D is unclear. The V end lost 2 bases, the J end lost 3 bases, and 17 bases lay between the germline ends. This CDR3 contains 17 residues. The germline gives CDR1 SGHVS, CDR2 FQNEAQ. CDR3: CASSLRRPGIGYNEQFF. In DNA, the CDR3 is TGTGCCAGCAGCTTACGTCGCCCGGGCATTGGCTACAATGAGCAGTTCTTC.

This sequence joins TRBV5-5 and TRBJ1-5; D possibly corresponds to TRBD1 (5 bases). Per germline, CDR1 SGHKS and CDR2 YYEKEE (reference sequence). V lost 4 bases to trimming and J lost 6 bases, with 11 bases between them. The CDR3 totals 13 residues. The CDR3 reads CASSMEGVQPQHF. The CDR3 region has the DNA TGTGCCAGCAGCATGGAAGGGGTTCAGCCCCAGCATTTT.

The chain recombines TRBV4-1 with TRBJ2-3, with D perhaps being TRBD1 or TRBD2 (6 bases each). This CDR3 spans 14 amino acids. V was pared by 4 bases and J by 4 bases, with 12 bases between. Germline CDR1 reads MGHRA; CDR2 reads YSYEKL. In DNA, the CDR3 is TGCGCCAGCAGCCGAACAGGGACTCCAGATACGCAGTATTTT. Residues: CASSRTGTPDTQYF.

This clonotype came up a few times. The CDR3 DNA sequence: TGTGCCAGCAGCTCAGCCCGGGACAGGGTAAGGAGCTCCTACGAGCAGTACTTC. It is translated as CASSSARDRVRSSYEQYF. The V and J genes are TRBV7-8 and TRBJ2-7; TRBD1 matches at 9 bases. This CDR3 comprises 18 residues. J lost 0 bases, V lost 4 bases, and 13 bases had no gene match. Germline assignment: CDR1 SGHVS and CDR2 FQNEAQ.

This clonotype has at least ten counts. The CDR3 spells CASSLVIGYQETQYF. CDR3 nucleotide sequence: TGTGCCAGCAGTTTAGTTATAGGGTACCAAGAGACCCAGTACTTC. This rearrangement joins TRBV12-3 or TRBV12-4 to TRBJ2-5; no clear D. V dropped 1 base and J dropped 0 bases, with 9 bases sitting between them. This CDR3 spans 15 amino acids.

In its sample, this clonotype was seen many times. The V call is TRBV12-3 or TRBV12-4, the J call TRBJ1-2, with 7 bases that match TRBD1. V shed 5 bases and J 1 base; nucleotides not matched to a gene: 7. The length of the CDR3 is 15 residues. The CDR3 sequence is CASSPGTASNYGYTF. The CDR3 DNA reads TGTGCCAGCAGTCCGGGGACAGCCAGTAACTATGGCTACACCTTC.

This clonotype was seen a few times. The CDR3 here is CASSETLAGLGEQFF. In nucleotides, the CDR3 is TGTGCCAGCAGCGAAACGCTAGCGGGGTTGGGTGAGCAGTTCTTC. V is TRBV2 and J is TRBJ2-1, with TRBD2 matching over 9 bases. The V gene's germline CDR1 is SNHLY and CDR2 FYNNEI. This CDR3 region has 15 residues. V shed 6 bases and J 9 bases; nucleotides not matched to a gene: 12.